The clone carrying this T cell receptor (beta chain) has just one count. The germline V gene has CDR1 SEHNR and CDR2 FQNEAQ (reference sequence). Trimming shortened V by 5 bases and J by 2 bases, and 9 bases separated the two germline ends. There are 14 residues in the CDR3. The assay was immunoSEQ multiplex PCR, and TCRdb's table has in-frame clones only and misses some. The top ten clones hold around 5% of a sample with more than 200,000 clones, around 84% of them seen once. The sample belongs to a study of blood T cell repertoires in COVID-19. The specimen sequenced was peripheral blood. The rearrangement joins TRBV7-9 to TRBJ1-4, with D possibly TRBD1 on 5 matching bases. The origin of this receptor is a woman aged 60-75 years with COVID-19, enrolled during active disease. CDR3 in DNA: TGTGCCAGCAGCGCCAGGGCGACTAATGAAAAACTGTTTTTT. Protein sequence: CASSARATNEKLFF.